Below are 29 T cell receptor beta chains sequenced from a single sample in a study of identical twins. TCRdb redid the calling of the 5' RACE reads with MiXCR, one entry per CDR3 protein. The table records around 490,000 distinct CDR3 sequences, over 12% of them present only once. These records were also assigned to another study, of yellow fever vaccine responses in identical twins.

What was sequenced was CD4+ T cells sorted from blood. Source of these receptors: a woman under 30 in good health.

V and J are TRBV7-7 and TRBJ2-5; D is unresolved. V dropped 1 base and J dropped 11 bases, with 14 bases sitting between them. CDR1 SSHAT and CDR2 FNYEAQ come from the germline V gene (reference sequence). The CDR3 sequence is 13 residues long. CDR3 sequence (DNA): TGTGCCAGCAGCTTAGAGGATGCCTTCCCGCAGTACTTC. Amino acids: CASSLEDAFPQYF. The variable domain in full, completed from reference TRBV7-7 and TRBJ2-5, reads GAGVSQSPRYKVTKRGQDVTLRCDPISSHATLYWYQQALGQGPEFLTYFNYEAQPDKSGLPSDRFSAERPEGSISTLTIQRTEQRDSAMYRCASSLEDAFPQYFGPGTRLLVL.

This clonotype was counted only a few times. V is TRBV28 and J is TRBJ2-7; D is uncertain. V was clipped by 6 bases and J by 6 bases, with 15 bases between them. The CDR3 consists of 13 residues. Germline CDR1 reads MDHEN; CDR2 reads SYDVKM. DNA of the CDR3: TGTGCCAGCAGCTTAACACGGAGAGGCGAGCAGTACGTC. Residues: CASSLTRRGEQYV.

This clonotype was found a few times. Here the CDR3 reads CSVEDPIYGYTF. CDR3 DNA: TGCAGCGTTGAAGATCCCATCTATGGCTACACCTTC. V gene TRBV29-1 combines with J gene TRBJ1-2; D is unresolved. The V gene lost 0 bases and the J gene lost 4 bases, with 6 bases spanning the gap. CDR1 and CDR2 (germline): SQVTM, ANQGSEA. CDR3 size: 12 residues.

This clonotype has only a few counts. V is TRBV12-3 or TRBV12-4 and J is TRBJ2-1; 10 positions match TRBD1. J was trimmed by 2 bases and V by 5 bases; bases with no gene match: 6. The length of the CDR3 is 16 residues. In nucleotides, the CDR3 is TGTGCCAGCAGTCCCTTGACAGGGGGCGCCTACAATGAGCAGTTCTTC. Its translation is CASSPLTGGAYNEQFF.

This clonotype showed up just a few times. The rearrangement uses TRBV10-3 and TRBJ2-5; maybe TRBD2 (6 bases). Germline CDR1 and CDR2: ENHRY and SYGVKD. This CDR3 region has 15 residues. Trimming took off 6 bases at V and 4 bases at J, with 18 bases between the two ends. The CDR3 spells CAISGGLGVAETQYF. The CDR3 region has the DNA TGTGCCATCAGCGGAGGGTTGGGGGTTGCAGAGACCCAGTACTTC.

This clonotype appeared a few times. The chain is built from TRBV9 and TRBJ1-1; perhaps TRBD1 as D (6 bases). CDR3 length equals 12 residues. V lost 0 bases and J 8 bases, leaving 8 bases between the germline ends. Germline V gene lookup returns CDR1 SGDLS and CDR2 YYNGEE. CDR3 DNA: TGTGCCAGCAGCGTAGTTAGGGGGGAAGCTTTCTTT. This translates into CASSVVRGEAFF.

The CDR3 loop is CASRRDLSGEQYF. The CDR3 region has the DNA TGTGCCAGCAGGCGGGACTTGTCGGGAGAGCAGTACTTC. The chain combines TRBV25-1 with TRBJ2-7, with D maybe TRBD2 (6 bases). This CDR3 has 13 residues. Trimming stripped 6 bases from V and 7 bases from J, with 16 bases between. The germline V gene has CDR1 MGHDK and CDR2 SYGVNS.

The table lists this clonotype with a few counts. The CDR3 protein is CATSDVGTARGTQYF. The DNA for the CDR3 is TGTGCCACCAGTGATGTAGGGACAGCCAGGGGGACCCAGTACTTC. The J gene is TRBJ2-5, the V gene TRBV24-1; the match to TRBD1 covers 7 bases. The V and J ends lost 3 bases and 7 bases, in that order; junction bases with no gene match: 10. The CDR3 spans 15 residues. Germline values: CDR1 KGHDR, CDR2 SFDVKD.

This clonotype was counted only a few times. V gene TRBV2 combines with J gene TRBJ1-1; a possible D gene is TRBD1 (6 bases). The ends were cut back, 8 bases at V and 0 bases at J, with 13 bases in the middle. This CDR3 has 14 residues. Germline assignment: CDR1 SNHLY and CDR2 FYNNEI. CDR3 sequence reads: CASRKTGLNTEAFF. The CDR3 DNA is TGTGCCAGCCGAAAGACAGGTTTGAACACTGAAGCTTTCTTT.

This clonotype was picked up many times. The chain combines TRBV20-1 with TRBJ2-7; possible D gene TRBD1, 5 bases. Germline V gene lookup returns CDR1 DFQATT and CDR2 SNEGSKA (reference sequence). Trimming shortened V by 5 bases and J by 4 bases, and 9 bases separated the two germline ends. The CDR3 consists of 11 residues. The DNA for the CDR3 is TGCAGTGCTGCCCAGGGTTACGAGCAGTACGTC. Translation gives CSAAQGYEQYV.

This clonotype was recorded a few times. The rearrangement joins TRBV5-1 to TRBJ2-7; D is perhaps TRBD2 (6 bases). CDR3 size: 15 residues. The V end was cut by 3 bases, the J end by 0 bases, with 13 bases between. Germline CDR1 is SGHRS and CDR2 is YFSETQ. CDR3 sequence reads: CASSSGALSSYEQYF. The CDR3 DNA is TGCGCCAGCAGCTCGGGAGCGCTAAGCTCCTACGAGCAGTACTTC.

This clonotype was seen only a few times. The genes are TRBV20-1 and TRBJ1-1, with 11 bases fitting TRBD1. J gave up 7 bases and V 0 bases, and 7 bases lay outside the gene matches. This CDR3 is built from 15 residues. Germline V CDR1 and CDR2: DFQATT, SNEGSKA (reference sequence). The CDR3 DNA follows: TGCAGTGCTAGAGATCCCCGGACAGGGGGCGGTGAAGCTTTCTTT. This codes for CSARDPRTGGGEAFF.

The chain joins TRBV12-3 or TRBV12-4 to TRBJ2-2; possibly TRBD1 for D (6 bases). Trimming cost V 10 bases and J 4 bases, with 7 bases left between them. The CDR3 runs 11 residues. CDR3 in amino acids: CATQGTGELFF. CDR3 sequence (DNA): TGTGCCACACAGGGCACCGGGGAGCTGTTTTTT.

Written as DNA, the CDR3 is TGTGCCAGCAGTCCCCAAGGGCTAGGGCAGTTCGGGGAGCTGTTTTTT. It encodes CASSPQGLGQFGELFF. This rearrangement joins TRBV12-3 or TRBV12-4 to TRBJ2-2; D gene ambiguous. V dropped 5 bases and J dropped 7 bases, with 20 bases sitting between them. CDR3 length: 16 amino acids.

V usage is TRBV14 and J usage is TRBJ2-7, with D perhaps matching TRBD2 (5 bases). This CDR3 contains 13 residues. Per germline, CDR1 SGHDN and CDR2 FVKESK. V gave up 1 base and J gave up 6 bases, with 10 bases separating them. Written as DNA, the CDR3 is TGTGCCAGCAGCCAAGTTGAGGGAAGCGAGCAGTACTTC. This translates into CASSQVEGSEQYF.

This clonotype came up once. Here the CDR3 reads CASSRHPGSVSYEQYF. The CDR3, as DNA: TGTGCCAGCAGCCGACACCCAGGGTCCGTCTCCTACGAGCAGTACTTC. The rearrangement links TRBV6-1 to TRBJ2-7; the D gene is possibly TRBD1 (5 bases). Trimming took 6 bases from V and 0 from J, leaving 18 bases between them. The CDR3 has 16 amino acids. CDR1 and CDR2 from the germline V gene are MNHNS and SASEGT.

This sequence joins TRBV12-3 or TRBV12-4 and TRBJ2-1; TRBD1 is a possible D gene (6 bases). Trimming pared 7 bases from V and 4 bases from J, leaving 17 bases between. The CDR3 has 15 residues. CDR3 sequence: CASNFGTRPYNEQFF. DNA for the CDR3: TGTGCCAGCAATTTTGGGACACGTCCTTACAATGAGCAGTTCTTC.

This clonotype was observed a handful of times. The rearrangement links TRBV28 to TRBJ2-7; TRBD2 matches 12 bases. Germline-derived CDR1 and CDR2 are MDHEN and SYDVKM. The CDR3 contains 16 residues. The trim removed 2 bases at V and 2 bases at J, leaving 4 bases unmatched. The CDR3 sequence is CASSLPLAGGAYEQYF. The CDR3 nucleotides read TGTGCCAGCAGTTTACCCCTAGCGGGGGGGGCCTACGAGCAGTACTTC.

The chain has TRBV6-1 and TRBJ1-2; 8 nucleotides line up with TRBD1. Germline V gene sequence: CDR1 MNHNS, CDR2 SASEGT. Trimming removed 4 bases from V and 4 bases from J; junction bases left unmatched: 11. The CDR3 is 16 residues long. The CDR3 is CASSASRDRPIYGYTF. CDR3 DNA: TGTGCCAGCAGTGCTAGCCGGGACAGGCCGATCTATGGCTACACCTTC.

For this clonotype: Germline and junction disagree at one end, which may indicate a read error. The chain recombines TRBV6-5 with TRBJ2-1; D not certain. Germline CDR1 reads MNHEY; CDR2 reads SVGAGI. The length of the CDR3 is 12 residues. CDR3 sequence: CASSHSYNEQFF. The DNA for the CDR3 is TGTGCCAGCAGTCACTCCTACAATGAGCAGTTCTTC.

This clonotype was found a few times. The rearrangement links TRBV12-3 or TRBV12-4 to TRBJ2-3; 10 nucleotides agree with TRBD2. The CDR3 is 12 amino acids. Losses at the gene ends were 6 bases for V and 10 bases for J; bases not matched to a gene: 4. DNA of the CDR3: TGTGCCAGCAGCAAGCGGGAGGGGGCGCAGTATTTT. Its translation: CASSKREGAQYF.

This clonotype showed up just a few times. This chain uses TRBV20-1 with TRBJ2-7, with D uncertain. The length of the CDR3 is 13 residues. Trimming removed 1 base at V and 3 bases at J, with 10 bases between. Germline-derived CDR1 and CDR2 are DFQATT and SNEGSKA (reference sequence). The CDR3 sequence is CSARGPGNYEQYV. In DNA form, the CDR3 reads TGCAGTGCTAGAGGGCCAGGCAACTACGAGCAGTACGTC.

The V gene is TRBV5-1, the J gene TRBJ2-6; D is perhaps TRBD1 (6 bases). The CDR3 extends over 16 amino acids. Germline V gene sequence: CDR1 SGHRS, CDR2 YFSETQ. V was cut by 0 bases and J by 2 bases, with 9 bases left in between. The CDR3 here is CASSLDRAAGANVLTF. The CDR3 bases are TGCGCCAGCAGCTTGGACAGGGCGGCTGGGGCCAACGTCCTGACTTTC.

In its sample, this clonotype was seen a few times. The CDR3 protein is CASSPYRGLSREQYV. Written as DNA, the CDR3 is TGTGCCAGCAGCCCCTACCGGGGGCTTTCCCGGGAGCAGTACGTC. The chain uses TRBV6-2 or TRBV6-3 and TRBJ2-7; D may match TRBD1 or TRBD2 (6 bases each). In germline, CDR1 is MNHEY, CDR2 SVGEGT. This CDR3 is 15 amino acids long. V was trimmed by 6 bases and J by 7 bases, leaving 22 bases between them.

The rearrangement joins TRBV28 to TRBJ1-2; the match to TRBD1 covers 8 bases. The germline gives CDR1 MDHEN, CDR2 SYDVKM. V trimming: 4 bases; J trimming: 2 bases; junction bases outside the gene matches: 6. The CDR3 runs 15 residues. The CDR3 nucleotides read TGTGCCAGCAGTTCCGGGGGACAGGCAAACTATGGCTACACCTTC. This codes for CASSSGGQANYGYTF.

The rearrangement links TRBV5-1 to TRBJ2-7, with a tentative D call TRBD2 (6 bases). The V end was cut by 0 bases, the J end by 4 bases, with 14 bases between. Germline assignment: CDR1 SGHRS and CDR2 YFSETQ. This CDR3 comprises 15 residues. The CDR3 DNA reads TGCGCCAGCAGCTTGGGACCGGGGGAACTTTACGAGCAGTACTTC. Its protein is CASSLGPGELYEQYF.

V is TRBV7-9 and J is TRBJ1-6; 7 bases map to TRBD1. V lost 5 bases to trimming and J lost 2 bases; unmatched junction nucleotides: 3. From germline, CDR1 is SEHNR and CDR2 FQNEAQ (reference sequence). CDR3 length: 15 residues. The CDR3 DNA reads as TGTGCCAGCAGCCCCAGGGGGGCCTATAATTCACCCCTCCACTTT. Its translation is CASSPRGAYNSPLHF.

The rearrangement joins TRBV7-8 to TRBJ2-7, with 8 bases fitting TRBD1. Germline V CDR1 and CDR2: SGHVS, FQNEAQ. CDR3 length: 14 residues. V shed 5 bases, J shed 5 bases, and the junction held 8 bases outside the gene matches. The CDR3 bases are TGTGCCAGCAGCCACGGACAGGGACCGAACGAGCAGTACTTC. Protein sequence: CASSHGQGPNEQYF.

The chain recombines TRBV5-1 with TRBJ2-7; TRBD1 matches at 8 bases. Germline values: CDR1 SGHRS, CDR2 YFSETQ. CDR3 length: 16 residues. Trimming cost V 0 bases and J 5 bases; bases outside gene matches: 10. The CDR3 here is CASSLGDQGARDEQYF. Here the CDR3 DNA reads TGCGCCAGCAGCTTGGGGGATCAGGGGGCCCGGGACGAGCAGTACTTC.